The next 2 T cell receptor beta chains were all read from a single sample in a study of cytomegalovirus exposure and HLA in healthy donors. 60 Vbeta and 13 Jbeta primers were used in PCR. Assay used: immunoSEQ multiplex PCR; TCRdb lists only in-frame clones, some missing. The table lists about 160,000 clones, approximately 80% of them singletons. The specimen was PBMCs. These receptors all stem from a man in his forties or fifties in good health and CMV-seropositive.

This clone was detected only a few times. The rearrangement uses TRBV5-1 and TRBJ1-1, with 11 bases lining up with TRBD1. Trimming removed 3 bases from V and 1 base from J; junction bases left unmatched: 2. There are 15 residues in the CDR3. Germline CDR1 is SGHRS and CDR2 is YFSETQ. Here the CDR3 DNA reads TGCGCCAGCAGCTGGGGACAGGGGGAGAACACTGAAGCTTTCTTT. Its translation is CASSWGQGENTEAFF.

The chain has TRBV30 and TRBJ2-7; 9 bases are shared with TRBD1. Trimming took 0 bases from V and 1 from J; bases not matched to a gene: 4. Per the germline V gene, CDR1 is GTSNPN and CDR2 is SVGIG (reference sequence). The CDR3 is 15 amino acids. CDR3 in DNA: TGTGCCTGGAGTGTGGGGGGGACAGGGTCCTACGAGCAGTACTTC. Translating it yields CAWSVGGTGSYEQYF.